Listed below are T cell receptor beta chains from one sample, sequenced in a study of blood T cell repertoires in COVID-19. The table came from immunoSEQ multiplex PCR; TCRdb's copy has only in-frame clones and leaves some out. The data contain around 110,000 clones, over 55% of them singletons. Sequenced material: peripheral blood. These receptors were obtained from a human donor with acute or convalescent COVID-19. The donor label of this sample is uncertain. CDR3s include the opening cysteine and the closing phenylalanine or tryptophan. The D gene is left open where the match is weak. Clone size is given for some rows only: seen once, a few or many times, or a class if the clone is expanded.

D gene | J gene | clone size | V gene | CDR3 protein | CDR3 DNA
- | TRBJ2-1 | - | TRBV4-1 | CASSQGDRDYNEQFF | TGCGCCAGCAGCCAAGGTGACAGAGACTACAATGAGCAGTTCTTC
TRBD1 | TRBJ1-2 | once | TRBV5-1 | CASSREGTGYGYTF | TGCGCCAGCAGCCGGGAAGGGACAGGATATGGCTACACCTTC
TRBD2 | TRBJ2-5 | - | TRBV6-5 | CASSPGLAGGETQYF | TGTGCCAGCAGCCCCGGACTAGCGGGGGGGGAGACCCAGTACTTC
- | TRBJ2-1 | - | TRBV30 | CASADGHSYNEQFF | TGTGCCTCTGCGGATGGTCACTCCTACAATGAGCAGTTCTTC
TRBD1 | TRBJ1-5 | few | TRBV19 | CASSIGQGAYQPQHF | TGTGCCAGTAGTATTGGACAGGGGGCTTATCAGCCCCAGCATTTT
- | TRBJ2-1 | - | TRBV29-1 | CSVASAPLYNEQFF | TGCAGCGTCGCTAGTGCGCCCCTCTACAATGAGCAGTTCTTC
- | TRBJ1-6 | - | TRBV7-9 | CASSLTAGSPLHF | TGTGCCAGCAGCTTGACAGCCGGTTCACCCCTCCACTTT
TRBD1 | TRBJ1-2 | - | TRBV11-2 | CASSLTGGGDGYTF | TGTGCCAGCAGTCTGACAGGGGGAGGAGATGGCTACACCTTC
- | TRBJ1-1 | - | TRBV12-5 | CASGRGQLESTEAFF | TGTGCTAGTGGTCGCGGACAGTTAGAGAGCACTGAAGCTTTCTTT
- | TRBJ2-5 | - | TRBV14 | CASSQDPVAETQYF | TGTGCCAGCAGCCAAGATCCCGTCGCGGAGACCCAGTACTTC
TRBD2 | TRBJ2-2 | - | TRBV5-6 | CASSLAGGPNTGELFF | TGTGCCAGCAGCTTGGCGGGGGGGCCGAACACCGGGGAGCTGTTTTTT
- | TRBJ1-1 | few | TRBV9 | CASSAGDAEAFF | TGTGCCAGCAGCGCAGGCGACGCTGAAGCTTTCTTT
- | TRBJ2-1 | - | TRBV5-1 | CASSVTQSSYNEQFF | TGCGCCAGCAGCGTCACACAGAGCTCCTACAATGAGCAGTTCTTC
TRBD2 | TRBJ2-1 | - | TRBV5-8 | CASSLGTNNEQFF | TGTGCCAGCAGCCTCGGGACTAACAATGAGCAGTTCTTC
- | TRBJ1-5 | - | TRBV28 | CASGGVFNQPQHF | TGTGCGTCCGGAGGGGTCTTCAATCAGCCCCAGCATTTT
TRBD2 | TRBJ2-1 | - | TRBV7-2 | CASSLVGGSSYNEQFF | TGTGCCAGCAGCTTAGTAGGCGGGAGCTCCTACAATGAGCAGTTCTTC